This T cell receptor beta chain emerged from a study of T cell responses to AZD1222 COVID-19 vaccine (dated by TCRdb to about 2021). Regarding the research as a whole: TCR sequencing was performed for 230 to 250 trial participants, of whom roughly 200 were given two doses of AZD1222 and around 25 were given two doses of MenACWY control vaccine. Trial participants were enrolled into age subgroups of 18-55, 56-69 and 70-plus years, which contained 148, 28 and 57 TCR-sequenced participants, respectively. Findings and caveats that apply to the study as a whole: In the small 56-69-year group, the increase in depth fell short of significance, most likely because of low power. Conclusions about previously exposed vaccinees are limited, since just five or six AZD1222 recipients were seropositive for SARS-CoV-2 at baseline. After two AZD1222 doses, both the breadth and the depth of spike-specific TCRs were significantly higher than at day 0 and than in MenACWY recipients. Because no samples from the day 14 peak response were available, repertoires could be characterized only after the peak T cell response. Vaccine-associated CD4 TCRs spanned the whole spike protein, with dominant responses in regions 160-218 and 743-854. Nearly half of unique spike-specific TCRs reportedly recognized epitopes outside regions mutated in the B.1.351 and B.1.1.7 variants. Participants were mostly white British and included more females than males, and it was suggested by the authors that clonal diversity may have been underestimated.

This specimen's time point label, interpreted: about 28 days (+/-7) after the second vaccine dose. AZD1222 recipients whose second dose came at about 4 weeks and those whose second dose came at about 12 weeks were combined into one group, since spike-specific TCR depth and breadth did not differ between the two schedules. Samples from vaccinated people were obtained from the UK trials COV001 and COV002, which included a single-blind randomized controlled phase 2/3 trial of AZD1222 (ChAdOx1 nCoV-19) in healthy adults. For TCRbeta chain sequencing, PBMC samples from trial participants were taken at day 0 and at day 28 after the second dose. The germline V gene encodes CDR1 LNHDA and CDR2 SQIVND (reference sequence). The CDR3 spans 16 residues, from the cysteine through the phenylalanine. Of all the DNA, just the CDR3 is kept, 48 bases in frame from base 1. V is trimmed back by 6 bases and J by 0 bases, and the junction contains 8 bases that no gene match accounts for.

The CDR3 regions of human TCRbeta chains were analyzed by immunosequencing. In the authors' own workflow: TCRs in the repertoires were matched against a reference library of SARS-CoV-2-specific TCRs that had been generated with the MIRA antigen-specificity platform. Breadth was defined as the fraction of unique TCRs that were SARS-CoV-2-associated. Depth was defined as the fraction of total T cells that were SARS-CoV-2-associated. Each spike-specific TCR was assigned to its reactive spike region and to a CD4 or CD8 class using the MIRA data. Log10-transformed breadth and depth values were compared by one-way ANOVA with Sidak's multiple comparisons tests. The source is immuneACCESS, and TCRdb retained only in-frame sequences with V and J called. Part of the clones is not carried over; for the studies checked, unresolved V genes explain less than half of this, and the remainder is unexplained. The DNA gave D and trimming, while V, J and clone size come from that table. The sample includes tens of thousands of clones, with 80% to 95% observed a single time. Of the sample, roughly two fifths is held by the ten largest clones.

As for this clone: Its recognized antigen is unknown. Qualities for individual bases were not recorded, and no much larger clone is one base off.

This sequence was found in an adult who received the AZD1222 COVID-19 vaccine. The rearranged segments are TRBV19 and TRBJ1-5; the junction holds 7 bases that match TRBD1. This material consisted of peripheral blood, taken 28 days after the second AZD1222 dose. This receptor carries the CDR3 CASRDDRANSNQPQHF. The DNA reads as follows: TGTGCCAGTAGGGATGACAGGGCTAATAGCAATCAGCCCCAGCATTTT. Where the CDR3 stops, the reference TRBV19 and TRBJ1-5 genes take over; the full variable domain is DGGITQSPKYLFRKEGQNVTLSCEQNLNHDAMYWYRQDPGQGLRLIYYSQIVNDFQKGDIAEGYSVSREKKESFPLTVTSAQKNPTAFYLCASRDDRANSNQPQHFGDGTRLSIL.